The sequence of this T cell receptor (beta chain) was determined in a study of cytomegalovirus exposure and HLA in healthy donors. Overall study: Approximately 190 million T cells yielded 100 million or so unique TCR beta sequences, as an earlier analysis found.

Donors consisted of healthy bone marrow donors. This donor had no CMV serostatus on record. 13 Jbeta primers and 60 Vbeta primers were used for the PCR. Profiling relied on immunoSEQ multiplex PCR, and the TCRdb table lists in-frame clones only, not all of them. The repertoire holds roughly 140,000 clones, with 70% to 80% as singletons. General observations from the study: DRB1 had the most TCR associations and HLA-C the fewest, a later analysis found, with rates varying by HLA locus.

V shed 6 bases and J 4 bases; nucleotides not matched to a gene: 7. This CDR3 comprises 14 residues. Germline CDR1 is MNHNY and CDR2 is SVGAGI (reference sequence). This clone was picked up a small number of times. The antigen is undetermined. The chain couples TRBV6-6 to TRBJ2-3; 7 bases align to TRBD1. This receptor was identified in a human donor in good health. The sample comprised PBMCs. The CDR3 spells CASSLDRVADTQYF. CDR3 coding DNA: TGTGCCAGCAGCCTCGACAGGGTTGCAGATACGCAGTATTTT.